This TCR beta chain was identified in a study of T cells in Graves' hyperthyroidism and ophthalmopathy. Germline lookup yields CDR1 SNHLY and CDR2 FYNNEI. V lost 7 bases and J lost 7; bases outside the gene matches: 8. CDR3 length: 15 amino acids. A remark on this clonotype: A clone one base away is much larger, so this may be a read error.

Amplified TCR beta CDR3 regions came from RNA transcripts. First-round RT-PCR with HTBI primers amplified the TCR CDR3 region. Each CDR3 protein gets one entry after TCRdb re-called the multiplex PCR reads with MiXCR. The sample has 500,000 to 650,000 distinct CDR3 sequences; about 14% are singletons. The rearrangement joins TRBV2 to TRBJ1-4, with 11 bases aligning to TRBD1. The sequenced material came from blood. The sequence derives from a woman aged 50 to 60 with Graves' ophthalmopathy. CDR3: CASTRTGTGGEKLFF. CDR3 nucleotides: TGTGCCAGCACCAGAACCGGGACAGGGGGTGAAAAACTGTTTTTT.